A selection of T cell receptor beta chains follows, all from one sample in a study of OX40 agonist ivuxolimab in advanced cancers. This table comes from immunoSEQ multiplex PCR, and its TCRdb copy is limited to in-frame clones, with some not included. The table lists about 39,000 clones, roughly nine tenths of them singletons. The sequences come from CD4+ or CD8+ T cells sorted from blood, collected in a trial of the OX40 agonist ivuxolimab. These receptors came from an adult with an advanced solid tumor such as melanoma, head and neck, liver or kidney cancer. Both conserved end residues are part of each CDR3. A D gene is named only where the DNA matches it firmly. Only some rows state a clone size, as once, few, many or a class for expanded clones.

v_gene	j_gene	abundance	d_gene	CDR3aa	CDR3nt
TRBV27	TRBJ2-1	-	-	CASSSGWYNEQFF	TGTGCCAGCAGTTCGGGCTGGTACAATGAGCAGTTCTTC
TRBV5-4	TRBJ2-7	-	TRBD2	CASSPTSGRPYEQYF	TGTGCCAGCAGTCCGACTAGCGGGAGGCCCTACGAGCAGTACTTC
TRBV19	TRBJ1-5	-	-	CASSIRGYSNQPQHF	TGTGCCAGTAGTATCAGGGGTTATAGCAATCAGCCCCAGCATTTT
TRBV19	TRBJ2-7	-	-	CASSWGPGFEQYF	TGTGCCAGTAGTTGGGGACCTGGGTTCGAGCAGTACTTC
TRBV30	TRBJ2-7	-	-	CAWSPYVGSSYEQYF	TGTGCCTGGAGTCCCTATGTAGGGAGCTCCTACGAGCAGTACTTC
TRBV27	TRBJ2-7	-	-	CASTSLLTVGEQYF	TGTGCCAGCACCTCCCTATTGACAGTGGGCGAGCAGTACTTC
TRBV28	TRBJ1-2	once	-	CASSYPIGYTF	TGTGCCAGCAGTTACCCTATTGGCTACACCTTC
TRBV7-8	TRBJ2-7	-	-	CASSPDVLDSEQYF	TGTGCCAGCAGCCCGGACGTATTGGACAGCGAGCAGTACTTC
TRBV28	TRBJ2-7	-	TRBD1	CASSWTGGPYEQYF	TGTGCCAGCAGTTGGACAGGGGGACCCTACGAGCAGTACTTC
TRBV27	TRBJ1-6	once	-	CASSSTNPASYNSPLHF	TGTGCCAGCAGTTCCACGAATCCAGCGTCCTATAATTCACCCCTCCACTTT
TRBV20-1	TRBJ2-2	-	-	CSASPLGELFF	TGCAGTGCTAGTCCCCTCGGGGAGCTGTTTTTT
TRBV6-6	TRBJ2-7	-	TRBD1	CAVRRDSAYEQYF	TGTGCCGTTCGCCGGGACAGTGCCTACGAGCAGTACTTC
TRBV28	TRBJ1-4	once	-	CASSLPGGQKLFF	TGTGCCAGCAGTTTACCGGGGGGCCAAAAACTGTTTTTT
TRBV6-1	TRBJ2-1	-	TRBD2	CASSDLSGLAGSGEQFF	TGTGCCAGCAGTGACCTATCGGGACTAGCGGGATCGGGTGAGCAGTTCTTC
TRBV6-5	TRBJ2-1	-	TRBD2	CASSYTITSGREQFF	TGTGCCAGCAGTTACACAATTACTAGCGGGAGAGAGCAGTTCTTC
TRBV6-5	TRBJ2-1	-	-	CASTPGGSSYNEQFF	TGTGCCAGCACTCCAGGGGGGAGTTCCTACAATGAGCAGTTCTTC
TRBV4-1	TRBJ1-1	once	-	CASSQVAGHTEAFF	TGCGCCAGCAGCCAAGTGGCTGGGCACACTGAAGCTTTCTTT
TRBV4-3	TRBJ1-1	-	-	CASSQDAGGWNTEAFF	TGCGCCAGCAGCCAAGATGCGGGGGGTTGGAACACTGAAGCTTTCTTT
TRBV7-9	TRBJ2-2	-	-	CASSFQQMNTGELFF	TGTGCCAGCAGCTTCCAACAGATGAACACCGGGGAGCTGTTTTTT
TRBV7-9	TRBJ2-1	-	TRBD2	CASSLGGTSGRPQQFF	TGTGCCAGCAGCTTGGGGGGGACTAGCGGGAGACCCCAGCAGTTCTTC
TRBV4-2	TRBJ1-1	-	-	CASSQDTDGGGLRAFF	TGTGCCAGCAGCCAAGATACGGACGGGGGGGGACTTAGAGCTTTCTTT
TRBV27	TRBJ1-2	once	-	CASSFRDTSNYGYTF	TGTGCCAGCAGTTTCCGGGACACTTCTAACTATGGCTACACCTTC